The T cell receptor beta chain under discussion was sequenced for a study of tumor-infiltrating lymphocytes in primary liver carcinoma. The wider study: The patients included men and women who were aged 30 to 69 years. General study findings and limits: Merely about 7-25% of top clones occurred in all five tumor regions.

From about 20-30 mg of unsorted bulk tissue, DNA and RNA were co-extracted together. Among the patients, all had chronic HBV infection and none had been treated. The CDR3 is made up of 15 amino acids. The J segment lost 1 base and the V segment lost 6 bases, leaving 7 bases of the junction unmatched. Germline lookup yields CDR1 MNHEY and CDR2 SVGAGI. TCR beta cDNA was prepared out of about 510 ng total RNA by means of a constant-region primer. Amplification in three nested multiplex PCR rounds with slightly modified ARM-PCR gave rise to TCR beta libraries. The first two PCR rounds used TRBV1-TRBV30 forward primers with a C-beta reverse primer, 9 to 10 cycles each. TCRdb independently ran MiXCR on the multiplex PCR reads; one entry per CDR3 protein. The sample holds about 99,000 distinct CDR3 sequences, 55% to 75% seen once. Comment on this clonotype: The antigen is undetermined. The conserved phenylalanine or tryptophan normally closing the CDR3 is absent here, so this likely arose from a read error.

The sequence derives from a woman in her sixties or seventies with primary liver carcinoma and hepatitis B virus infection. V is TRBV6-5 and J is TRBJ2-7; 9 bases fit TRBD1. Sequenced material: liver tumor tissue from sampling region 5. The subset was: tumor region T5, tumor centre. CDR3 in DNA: TGTGCCAGCAGCCCGCCCGGGACAGGGTCCTACGAGCAGTACTTA. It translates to CASSPPGTGSYEQYL.